This T cell receptor beta chain was sequenced for a study of blood T cell repertoires in COVID-19. The overall study: In each case, the material was cDNA or gDNA derived from T cells, B-cell-depleted T cells, or PBMCs.

Trimming cost V 7 bases and J 5 bases; bases outside gene matches: 13. The CDR3 covers 15 residues. Germline values: CDR1 LNHDA, CDR2 SQIVND (reference sequence). Only in-frame clones appear in the TCRdb table, and some are missing; sequencing was by immunoSEQ multiplex PCR. The table includes 65,000 to 85,000 clones, 90% detected once. J is TRBJ2-7 and V is TRBV19, with 8 bases identical to TRBD2. The sequencing sample was made of peripheral blood. The sequence was collected from a human donor in a cohort sampled during active COVID-19. The CDR3 DNA reads TGTGCCAGTACGGGGGCTAGCGGGTCCGTCCACGAGCAGTACTTC. Amino acids: CASTGASGSVHEQYF.